These 3 T cell receptor beta chains were all obtained from the same sample, sequenced in a study of cytomegalovirus exposure and HLA in healthy donors. The study ran its PCR with 60 Vbeta and 13 Jbeta primers. Clones were sequenced by immunoSEQ multiplex PCR, and TCRdb holds only the in-frame ones, with some missing. The sample consists of 150,000 to 200,000 clones, 75% to 85% of them appearing once. The sequenced sample consisted of PBMCs. Every receptor here comes from a woman aged 50 to 60 in good health and CMV-seropositive.

The chain joins TRBV5-1 to TRBJ1-2; possibly TRBD1 for D (6 bases). Germline CDR1 reads SGHRS; CDR2 reads YFSETQ. The CDR3 loop spans 17 amino acids. The ends were cut back, 0 bases at V and 8 bases at J, with 23 bases in the middle. The CDR3 sequence is CASSLAPLPRQVSGYTF. In DNA form, the CDR3 reads TGCGCCAGCAGCTTGGCCCCCCTACCAAGACAGGTCTCGGGCTACACCTTC.

The V call is TRBV6-5, the J call TRBJ2-5, with D perhaps TRBD2 (6 bases). The CDR3 consists of 14 residues. Per the germline V gene, CDR1 is MNHEY and CDR2 is SVGAGI. Trimming took off 5 bases at V and 5 bases at J, with 15 bases between the two ends. CDR3: CASSVNGGQETQYF. The CDR3 nucleotides read TGTGCCAGCAGTGTAAACGGGGGTCAGGAGACCCAGTACTTC.

The rearrangement uses TRBV15 and TRBJ1-2, with a possible D match to TRBD1 (5 bases). This CDR3 comprises 15 residues. V was trimmed by 4 bases and J by 3 bases, leaving 15 bases between them. Looked up from germline, CDR1 is LNHNV and CDR2 is YYDKDF (reference sequence). Here the CDR3 DNA reads TGTGCCACCAGCAACCAGGGAAACGGAGACTATGGCTACACCTTC. It specifies CATSNQGNGDYGYTF.